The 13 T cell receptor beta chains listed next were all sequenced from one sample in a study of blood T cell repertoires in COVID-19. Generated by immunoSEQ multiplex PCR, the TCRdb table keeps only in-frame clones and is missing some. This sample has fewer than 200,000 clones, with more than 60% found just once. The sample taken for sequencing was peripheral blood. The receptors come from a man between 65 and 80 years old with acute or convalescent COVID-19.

The CDR3 bases are TGTGCCACCAGTGATTTCACACAGGGGTATGGCTACACCTTC. Protein product: CATSDFTQGYGYTF. The gene calls are TRBV24-1 and TRBJ1-2; 7 bases line up with TRBD1. Germline V CDR1 and CDR2: KGHDR, SFDVKD. J gave up 5 bases and V 1 base, and 3 bases lay outside the gene matches. CDR3 length equals 14 residues.

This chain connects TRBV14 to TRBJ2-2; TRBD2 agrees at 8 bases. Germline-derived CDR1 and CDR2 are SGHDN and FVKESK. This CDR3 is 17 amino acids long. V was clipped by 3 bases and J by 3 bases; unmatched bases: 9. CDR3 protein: CASSHDQRERDTGELFF. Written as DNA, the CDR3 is TGTGCCAGCAGCCACGACCAGCGGGAGCGGGACACCGGGGAGCTGTTTTTT. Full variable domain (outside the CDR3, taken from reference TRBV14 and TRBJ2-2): EAGVTQFPSHSVIEKGQTVTLRCDPISGHDNLYWYRRVMGKEIKFLLHFVKESKQDESGMPNNRFLAERTGGTYSTLKVQPAELEDSGVYFCASSHDQRERDTGELFFGEGSRLTVL.

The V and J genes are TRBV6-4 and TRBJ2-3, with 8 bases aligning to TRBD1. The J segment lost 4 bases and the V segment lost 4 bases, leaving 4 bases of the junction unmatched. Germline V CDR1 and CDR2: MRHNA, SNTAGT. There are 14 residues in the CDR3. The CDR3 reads CASSVAGGSDTQYF. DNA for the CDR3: TGTGCCAGCAGTGTAGCAGGGGGCTCAGATACGCAGTATTTT.

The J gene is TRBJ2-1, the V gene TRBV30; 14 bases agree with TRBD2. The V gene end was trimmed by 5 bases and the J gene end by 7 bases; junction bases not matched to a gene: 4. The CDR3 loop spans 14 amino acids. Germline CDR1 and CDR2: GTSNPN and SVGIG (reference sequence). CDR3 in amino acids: CAWVGLAGVNEQFF. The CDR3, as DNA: TGTGCCTGGGTGGGACTAGCGGGAGTGAATGAGCAGTTCTTC.

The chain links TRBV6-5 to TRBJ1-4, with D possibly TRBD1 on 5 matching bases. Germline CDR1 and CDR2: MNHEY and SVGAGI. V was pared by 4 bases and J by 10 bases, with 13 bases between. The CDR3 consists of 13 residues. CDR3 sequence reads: CASSLPGLVKLFF. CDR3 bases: TGTGCCAGCAGTTTGCCGGGACTCGTAAAACTGTTTTTT.

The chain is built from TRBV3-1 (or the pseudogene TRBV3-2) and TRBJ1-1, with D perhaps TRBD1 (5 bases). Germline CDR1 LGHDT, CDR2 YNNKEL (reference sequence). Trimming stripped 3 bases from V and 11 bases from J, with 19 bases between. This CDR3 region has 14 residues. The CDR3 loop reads CASSQVRADTPAFF. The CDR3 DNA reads TGTGCCAGCAGCCAGGTAAGGGCGGACACGCCCGCTTTCTTT.

The CDR3 sequence: CASNRARNTGELFF. CDR3 sequence (DNA): TGTGCCAGCAACAGGGCAAGGAACACCGGGGAGCTGTTTTTT. The chain links TRBV6-5 to TRBJ2-2; maybe TRBD1 (6 bases). The V end lost 7 bases, the J end lost 1 base, and 10 bases lay between the germline ends. Per germline, CDR1 MNHEY and CDR2 SVGAGI. The CDR3 contains 14 residues.

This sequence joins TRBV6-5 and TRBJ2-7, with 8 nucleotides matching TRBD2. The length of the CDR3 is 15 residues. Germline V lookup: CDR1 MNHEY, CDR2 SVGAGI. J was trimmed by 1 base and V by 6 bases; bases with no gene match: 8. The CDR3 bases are TGTGCCAGCAGGATGGGGCGGGAGGTATCCTACGAGCAGTACTTC. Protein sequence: CASRMGREVSYEQYF.

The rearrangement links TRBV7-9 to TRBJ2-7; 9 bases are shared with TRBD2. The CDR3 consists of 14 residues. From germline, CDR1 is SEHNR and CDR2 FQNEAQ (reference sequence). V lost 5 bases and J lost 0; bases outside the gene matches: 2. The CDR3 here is CASSRSGSSYEQYF. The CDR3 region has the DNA TGTGCCAGCAGCCGTAGCGGGAGCTCCTACGAGCAGTACTTC.

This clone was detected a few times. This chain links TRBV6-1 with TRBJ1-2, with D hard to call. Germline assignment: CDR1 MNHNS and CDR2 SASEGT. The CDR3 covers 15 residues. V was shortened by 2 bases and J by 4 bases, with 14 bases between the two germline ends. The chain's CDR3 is CASSERRWVSYGYTF. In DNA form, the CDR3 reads TGTGCCAGCAGTGAACGGAGGTGGGTTTCCTATGGCTACACCTTC.

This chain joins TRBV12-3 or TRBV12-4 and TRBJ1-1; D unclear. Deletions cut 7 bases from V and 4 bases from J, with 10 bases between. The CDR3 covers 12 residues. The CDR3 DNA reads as TGTGCCAGCACCCACGCCGGCACTGAAGCTTTCTTT. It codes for CASTHAGTEAFF.

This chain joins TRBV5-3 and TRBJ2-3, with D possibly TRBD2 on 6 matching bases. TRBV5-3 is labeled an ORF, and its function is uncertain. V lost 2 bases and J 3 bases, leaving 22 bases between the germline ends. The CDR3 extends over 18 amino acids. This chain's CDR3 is CARSFDKPRENSTDTQYF. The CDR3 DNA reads TGTGCCAGAAGCTTTGACAAACCCCGGGAGAACAGTACAGATACGCAGTATTTT.

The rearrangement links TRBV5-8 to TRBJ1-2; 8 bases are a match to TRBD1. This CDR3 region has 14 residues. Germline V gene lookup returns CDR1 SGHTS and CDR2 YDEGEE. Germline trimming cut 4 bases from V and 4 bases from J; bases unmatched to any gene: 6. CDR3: CASSRDRGGYGYTF. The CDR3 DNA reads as TGTGCCAGCAGCAGAGACAGGGGTGGCTATGGCTACACCTTC.